The clone carrying this T cell receptor beta chain was counted between two and nine times. Preparing the TCRbeta library involved the use of unique molecular identifiers. TCRdb re-called the PCR reads through MiXCR, storing one row per CDR3 protein. The sample records 200,000 to 250,000 distinct CDR3 sequences, approximately 9% being singletons. The record originates from a study of T-cell reconstitution after alpha-beta-depleted transplantation in children. From germline, CDR1 is DFQATT and CDR2 SNEGSKA (reference sequence). Trimming took 4 bases from V and 6 from J; bases not matched to a gene: 13. CDR3 size: 15 residues.

Sequencing was performed on PBMCs from the stem cell graft donor, taken from the stem cell graft. The chain recombines TRBV20-1 with TRBJ1-1; 8 positions agree with TRBD1. The sequence was obtained from a human donor who donated a stem cell graft to a child with acute lymphoblastic leukemia. This CDR3 reads CSATDLDRGLSEAFF. In DNA, the CDR3 is TGCAGTGCTACAGACTTAGACAGGGGTCTCTCTGAAGCTTTCTTT.